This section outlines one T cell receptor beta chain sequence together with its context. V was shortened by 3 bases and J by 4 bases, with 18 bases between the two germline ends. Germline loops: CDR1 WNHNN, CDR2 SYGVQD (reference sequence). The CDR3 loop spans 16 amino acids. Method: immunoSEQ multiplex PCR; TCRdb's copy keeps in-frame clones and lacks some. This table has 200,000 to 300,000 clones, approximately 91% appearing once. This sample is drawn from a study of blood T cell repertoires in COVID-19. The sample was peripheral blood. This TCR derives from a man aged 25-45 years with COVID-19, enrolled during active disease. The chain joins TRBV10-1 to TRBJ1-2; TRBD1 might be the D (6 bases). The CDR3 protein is CASSDVVQGKGYGYTF. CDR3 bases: TGCGCCAGCAGTGACGTAGTACAGGGCAAGGGCTATGGCTACACCTTC.